This TCR beta chain was recovered during a study of blood T cell repertoires in COVID-19. Study-level background: Spain, Italy and the United States supplied samples that represented acute and convalescent COVID-19. Sample material is recorded as cDNA or gDNA derived from T cells, B-cell-depleted T cells, or PBMCs.

In the authors' workflow: For nucleated cells, counts were estimated from reference gene primer amplification. Assay: immunoSEQ multiplex PCR; the TCRdb copy retains only in-frame clones and omits some. V, J and clone size are those of that table, while D and trimming were read from the DNA. The table has about 180,000 clones, approximately 85% seen once; the top ten hold approximately 11%. The germline V gene has CDR1 SEHNR and CDR2 FQNEAQ (reference sequence). This CDR3 spans 15 amino acids. The V and J ends lost 5 bases and 4 bases respectively, with 14 bases between them. The receptor was isolated from a human donor with active or convalescent COVID-19. The donor label of this sample is uncertain. The chain has TRBV7-9 and TRBJ1-4, with a possible D match to TRBD1 (6 bases). Sequencing input: peripheral blood. In DNA, the CDR3 is TGTGCCAGCAGCCCAGGACAGACCCTTAATGAAAAACTGTTTTTT. The encoded protein is CASSPGQTLNEKLFF.